The clone carrying this T cell receptor beta chain came up a few times. No antigen is known for it. The sample originates from a study of beta chain features in type 1 diabetes. A sort by CD45RO/CCR7/CD25/CD127/CD95/CD27 yielded CD4+ naive, central memory, regulatory and stem cell-like memory cells. Purities over 98% were achieved in all sorted populations. Trimming removed 4 bases from V and 4 bases from J, with 15 bases in between. Germline CDR1 SEHNR, CDR2 FQNEAQ (reference sequence). This CDR3 contains 15 residues. Findings of the study overall: Researchers reported that naive, central memory and Treg TCRB repertoires appeared more similar in patients than in healthy donors. Here, the possible influence of HLA type (on TCRB rearrangement) remained unresolved. In all four CD4+ subsets, TCRB CDR3 length was significantly, moderately reduced in type 1 diabetes.

The authors reverse transcribed all of the isolated RNA, so sequencing captured expressed TCRB transcripts. Sequencing was performed with immunoSEQ multiplex PCR; in TCRdb, only in-frame clones are kept and a portion is missing. The table has 250,000 to 350,000 clones, more than 13% seen once. Sequencing was performed on naive CD4+ T cells from blood. V usage is TRBV7-9 and J usage is TRBJ2-3, with a weak D call TRBD2 (6 bases). This receptor was identified in a man in his thirties or forties with type 1 diabetes. The CDR3 DNA follows: TGTGCCAGCAGCTGGGGTCCGGGAGTGCCAGATACGCAGTATTTT. Protein product: CASSWGPGVPDTQYF.